This T cell receptor (beta chain) comes out of a study of cytomegalovirus exposure and HLA in healthy donors. Study-level background: A prior analysis found fewer than 120 million unique TCR beta sequences from approximately 200 million T cells.

The PCR employed 60 Vbeta primers together with 13 Jbeta primers. Sequenced by immunoSEQ multiplex PCR; TCRdb stores in-frame clones only, minus some. In the table there are about 160,000 clones, about four fifths of which are singletons. The germline gives CDR1 SEHNR, CDR2 FQNEAQ (reference sequence). V dropped 5 bases and J dropped 8; count of bases not matched to a gene: 4. The CDR3 length is 14 residues. Turning to this clone: What it binds is unknown.

Overall study findings and caveats: Later analysis identified several of the most significant clusters that appeared linked to common viral pathogens.

This receptor was taken from a man in his thirties or forties in good health and CMV-seronegative. Sequenced sample: PBMCs. The chain carries TRBV7-9 and TRBJ2-1, with 12 bases identical to TRBD2. CDR3 region: CASSRLAGEDEQFF. CDR3 coding DNA: TGTGCCAGCAGCCGACTAGCGGGAGAAGATGAGCAGTTCTTC.